Detailed here is one T cell receptor (beta chain). This sample was taken from a study of immune characterization of retroperitoneal liposarcoma. TCRdb analysed the PCR reads with MiXCR anew, one entry per CDR3 protein. The table shows fewer than 1,500 distinct CDR3 sequences, with about 20% occurring only once. The CDR3 length is 12 residues. The clonotype comes from a male donor with retroperitoneal liposarcoma. The chain uses TRBV12-3 or TRBV12-4 and TRBJ2-4, with D unclear. With the DNA end fitting TRBJ2-5 better, the J assignment may be wrong. The sequencing sample was made of tumor tissue. The chain's CDR3 is CASSGVQETQYF. Written as DNA, the CDR3 is TGTGCCAGCTCAGGAGTTCAAGAGACCCAGTACTTC.